A single sample gave rise to the 27 T cell receptor beta chains below, sequenced in a study of control samples from healthy donors and cancer patients. The assay was immunoSEQ multiplex PCR, and TCRdb's table has in-frame clones only and misses some. The sample lists approximately 100,000 clones, 90% seen once, with 3.5% to 4.5% in the top ten. The source material was blood. The receptors were gathered from a human donor in good health. The donor label of this sample is uncertain.

V usage is TRBV6-5 and J usage is TRBJ1-1; no clear D gene. The CDR3 runs 14 residues. V shed 6 bases and J shed 3 bases, with 14 bases lying between them. Germline loops: CDR1 MNHEY, CDR2 SVGAGI. CDR3 amino acids: CASSRQEGDTEAFF. The CDR3 coding sequence is TGTGCCAGCAGCCGACAAGAGGGCGACACTGAAGCTTTCTTT.

The rearrangement links TRBV29-1 to TRBJ1-2, with D possibly being TRBD1 (6 bases). Trimming cost V 7 bases and J 2 bases, with 14 bases left between them. This CDR3 contains 13 residues. CDR1 and CDR2 from the germline V gene are SQVTM and ANQGSEA. CDR3 in amino acids: CSDRDTLNYGYTF. The CDR3 nucleotides are TGCAGCGACCGGGACACCTTAAACTATGGCTACACCTTC.

The chain couples TRBV6-1 to TRBJ2-1, with TRBD2 matching 11 bases. Per germline, CDR1 MNHNS and CDR2 SASEGT. Germline trimming cut 1 base from V and 6 bases from J; bases unmatched to any gene: 2. This CDR3 is built from 15 residues. CDR3 loop: CASSEVAGGRNEQFF. In nucleotides, the CDR3 is TGTGCCAGCAGTGAAGTAGCGGGGGGGCGCAATGAGCAGTTCTTC.

The gene calls are TRBV7-6 and TRBJ2-1; D uncertain. Trimming removed 2 bases at V and 2 bases at J, with 16 bases between. CDR3 size: 17 residues. CDR1 is SGHVS, CDR2 FNYEAQ, per germline. The CDR3 bases are TGTGCCAGCAGCTTACAACCAGGCCAAAAAACCTACAATGAGCAGTTCTTC. This translates into CASSLQPGQKTYNEQFF.

The rearrangement uses TRBV6-6 and TRBJ2-1, with D tentatively TRBD1 or TRBD2 (5 bases each). V lost 3 bases and J lost 5, with 14 bases in between. Germline lookup yields CDR1 MNHNY and CDR2 SVGAGI (reference sequence). This CDR3 comprises 15 residues. The CDR3 DNA is TGTGCCAGCAGTTATCGGGGCCCCCCGAACAATGAGCAGTTCTTC. Protein product: CASSYRGPPNNEQFF.

The V call is TRBV30, the J call TRBJ2-3, with 9 nucleotides matching TRBD2. V was clipped by 4 bases and J by 3 bases; unmatched bases: 2. Germline lookup yields CDR1 GTSNPN and CDR2 SVGIG (reference sequence). CDR3 size: 13 residues. This chain's CDR3 is CAWTSGATDTQYF. CDR3 coding DNA: TGTGCCTGGACTAGCGGGGCGACAGATACGCAGTATTTT.

This rearrangement joins TRBV28 to TRBJ2-7, with 14 bases aligning to TRBD2. J lost 3 bases, V lost 2 bases, and 6 bases had no gene match. The germline V gene encodes CDR1 MDHEN and CDR2 SYDVKM. The CDR3 is 17 amino acids. For the CDR3, the DNA is TGTGCCAGCAGTTTACCGGGACTAGCGGGGGCCAACTACGAGCAGTACTTC. Amino acids: CASSLPGLAGANYEQYF.

This clone was observed a single time. V is TRBV10-3 and J is TRBJ2-2, with D possibly matching TRBD1 (5 bases). With 5 bases removed from V and 0 bases from J, the gap between germline ends came to 10 bases. The CDR3 length is 15 residues. Germline lookup yields CDR1 ENHRY and CDR2 SYGVKD. In DNA form, the CDR3 reads TGTGCCATCAGTCGACAGCACGCGAACACCGGGGAGCTGTTTTTT. Translation gives CAISRQHANTGELFF.

The genes are TRBV24-1 and TRBJ1-3; D not certain. Trimming took 10 bases from V and 0 from J, leaving 21 bases between them. The CDR3 is 17 residues long. The V gene's germline CDR1 is KGHDR and CDR2 SFDVKD. The CDR3 sequence: CATQLIALKHSGNTIYF. The DNA for the CDR3 is TGTGCCACGCAATTGATAGCACTAAAACACTCTGGAAACACCATATATTTT.

V usage is TRBV30 and J usage is TRBJ2-1, with 8 bases that match TRBD1. Germline V gives CDR1 GTSNPN, CDR2 SVGIG (reference sequence). J was trimmed by 2 bases and V by 3 bases; bases with no gene match: 3. This CDR3 region has 14 residues. This CDR3 is CAWSTRGPYNEQFF. The CDR3 DNA reads TGTGCCTGGAGCACCAGGGGGCCCTACAATGAGCAGTTCTTC.

The table lists this clone with many counts. This sample includes further DNA sequences coding for the same CDR3. The chain joins TRBV10-3 to TRBJ1-6; 7 bases match TRBD1. Unmatched junction bases numbered 5, after V lost 8 bases and J lost 7 bases. CDR3 length equals 13 residues. Per the germline V gene, CDR1 is ENHRY and CDR2 is SYGVKD. The CDR3 reads CAISGGGNSPLHF. The CDR3 DNA is TGTGCCATCTCAGGGGGAGGGAATTCACCCCTCCACTTT.

J is TRBJ2-1 and V is TRBV28; TRBD2 matches 10 bases. There are 15 residues in the CDR3. V shed 7 bases and J 8 bases; nucleotides not matched to a gene: 11. The germline V gene encodes CDR1 MDHEN and CDR2 SYDVKM. As DNA, the CDR3 is TGTGCCAGCACCAGCGGGGGGGCAGGTAGGTATGAGCAGTTCTTC. Translating gives CASTSGGAGRYEQFF. Complete variable domain (other parts from reference TRBV28 and TRBJ2-1): DVKVTQSSRYLVKRTGEKVFLECVQDMDHENMFWYRQDPGLGLRLIYFSYDVKMKEKGDIPEGYSVSREKKERFSLILESASTNQTSMYLCASTSGGAGRYEQFFGPGTRLTVL.

The CDR3 spells CASSRLSSYNEQFF. The CDR3 DNA sequence: TGTGCCAGCTCACGCCTGAGCTCCTACAATGAGCAGTTCTTC. The chain couples TRBV18 to TRBJ2-1; D is uncertain. The CDR3 is 14 residues long. V was shortened by 4 bases and J by 0 bases, with 7 bases between the two germline ends. Germline CDR1 KGHSH, CDR2 LQKENI.

This clone was counted once. J is TRBJ1-2 and V is TRBV19; possibly TRBD1 for D (5 bases). This CDR3 spans 14 amino acids. Germline V gives CDR1 LNHDA, CDR2 SQIVND (reference sequence). The V and J ends lost 6 bases and 4 bases respectively, with 15 bases between them. CDR3 residues: CASSHDLRGYGYTF. CDR3 DNA: TGTGCCAGTAGCCACGACTTGAGGGGCTATGGCTACACCTTC. The variable domain in full, with the rest retrieved from reference TRBV19 and TRBJ1-2, is DGGITQSPKYLFRKEGQNVTLSCEQNLNHDAMYWYRQDPGQGLRLIYYSQIVNDFQKGDIAEGYSVSREKKESFPLTVTSAQKNPTAFYLCASSHDLRGYGYTFGSGTRLTVV.

This clone was detected only once. V gene TRBV5-6 combines with J gene TRBJ1-4, with 7 bases lining up with TRBD1. Trimming cost V 2 bases and J 0 bases; bases outside gene matches: 7. This CDR3 region has 17 residues. CDR1 is SGHDT, CDR2 YYEEEE, per germline. CDR3 amino acids: CASSLGQGVATNEKLFF. In DNA form, the CDR3 reads TGTGCCAGCAGCTTAGGCCAGGGGGTTGCAACTAATGAAAAACTGTTTTTT.

The rearrangement links TRBV6-5 to TRBJ2-5; D ambiguous. The V gene's germline CDR1 is MNHEY and CDR2 SVGAGI. V was trimmed by 7 bases and J by 2 bases, leaving 11 bases between them. The CDR3 is 13 amino acids. This CDR3 is CASNLQEQETQYF. CDR3 sequence (DNA): TGTGCCAGCAACCTGCAGGAGCAAGAGACCCAGTACTTC.

The chain uses TRBV28 and TRBJ1-6, with 7 nucleotides matching TRBD1. The CDR3 is 15 amino acids. Germline CDR1 reads MDHEN; CDR2 reads SYDVKM. J gave up 9 bases and V 6 bases, and 11 bases lay outside the gene matches. CDR3 in DNA: TGTGCCAGCAGGGGTGAGACAGGGAGGAGTTCACCCCTCCACTTT. It is translated as CASRGETGRSSPLHF.

This rearrangement joins TRBV24-1 to TRBJ2-3; D uncertain. The CDR3 runs 15 residues. CDR1 and CDR2 from the germline V gene are KGHDR and SFDVKD. V shed 4 bases and J shed 0 bases, with 10 bases lying between them. The CDR3 bases are TGTGCCACCAGTGACCCCTCTGACAGCACAGATACGCAGTATTTT. Its translation: CATSDPSDSTDTQYF.

The rearrangement joins TRBV7-6 to TRBJ1-6; no clear D. The germline V gene encodes CDR1 SGHVS and CDR2 FNYEAQ. There are 12 residues in the CDR3. V lost 1 base and J 12 bases, leaving 7 bases between the germline ends. The CDR3: CASSLELGPLHF. The DNA for the CDR3 is TGTGCCAGCAGCTTAGAGTTGGGACCCCTCCACTTT.

The rearrangement links TRBV6-5 to TRBJ2-7; a possible D gene is TRBD1 (6 bases). Per the germline V gene, CDR1 is MNHEY and CDR2 is SVGAGI. Deletions cut 4 bases from V and 7 bases from J, with 14 bases between. This CDR3 contains 13 residues. The CDR3 DNA sequence: TGTGCCAGCAGTTTACAGGGTTCCTGGGAGCAGTACTTC. It specifies CASSLQGSWEQYF.

The chain uses TRBV28 and TRBJ1-5; TRBD1 aligns across 7 bases. The last part of the DNA fits TRBJ2-3 better; the J call may be wrong. Per germline, CDR1 MDHEN and CDR2 SYDVKM. The CDR3 spans 14 residues. The CDR3 region is CASRDGQTGQPQYF. The CDR3 DNA is TGTGCCAGCAGAGATGGACAGACGGGACAGCCCCAGTATTTT.

This chain uses TRBV18 with TRBJ2-3, with 7 bases matching TRBD1. The junction had 2 bases not matched to a gene; V was cut back by 1 base and J by 4 bases. The CDR3 runs 14 residues. The germline gives CDR1 KGHSH, CDR2 LQKENI. Here the CDR3 reads CASSPRQGADTQYF. The CDR3 nucleotides are TGTGCCAGCTCACCACGGCAGGGGGCAGATACGCAGTATTTT.

This clone was seen a few times. The chain is built from TRBV19 and TRBJ1-5; D uncertain. This CDR3 region has 15 residues. CDR1 is LNHDA and CDR2 is SQIVND in the germline V gene (reference sequence). The V and J ends lost 0 bases and 0 bases respectively, with 6 bases between them. The DNA for the CDR3 is TGTGCCAGTAGTATAGATGTGGTTAGCAATCAGCCCCAGCATTTT. It yields the protein CASSIDVVSNQPQHF.

This clone was detected only once. This chain connects TRBV19 to TRBJ1-1; a possible D gene is TRBD1 (6 bases). CDR1 and CDR2 from the germline V gene are LNHDA and SQIVND (reference sequence). The CDR3 is 13 residues long. V was clipped by 10 bases and J by 4 bases, with 16 bases between them. This CDR3 is CATAQGWTTEAFF. The CDR3 nucleotides are TGTGCCACTGCGCAGGGGTGGACCACTGAAGCTTTCTTT.

The chain joins TRBV7-8 to TRBJ2-7; D is possibly TRBD2 (5 bases). This CDR3 contains 14 residues. Germline loops: CDR1 SGHVS, CDR2 FQNEAQ. Trimming removed 4 bases at V and 8 bases at J, with 18 bases between. The chain's CDR3 is CASSSPTGMGKQYF. As DNA, the CDR3 is TGTGCCAGCAGCTCGCCAACCGGGATGGGAAAGCAGTACTTC. Variable domain in full (rest from reference TRBV7-8 and TRBJ2-7): GAGVSQSPRYKVAKRGQDVALRCDPISGHVSLFWYQQALGQGPEFLTYFQNEAQLDKSGLPSDRFFAERPEGSVSTLKIQRTQQEDSAVYLCASSSPTGMGKQYFGPGTRLTVT.

There are a few counts of this clone. V is TRBV30 and J is TRBJ1-1; D unclear. The V gene lost 2 bases and the J gene lost 1 base, with 8 bases spanning the gap. The CDR3 is 13 amino acids. From germline, CDR1 is GTSNPN and CDR2 SVGIG (reference sequence). CDR3 DNA: TGTGCCTGGAGTTTGCGAGAGAACACTGAAGCTTTCTTT. Translating it yields CAWSLRENTEAFF. Using reference TRBV30 and TRBJ1-1 for the parts outside the CDR3, the full variable domain is SQTIHQWPATLVQPVGSPLSLECTVEGTSNPNLYWYRQAAGRGLQLLFYSVGIGQISSEVPQNLSASRPQDRQFILSSKKLLLSDSGFYLCAWSLRENTEAFFGQGTRLTVV.

This clone was counted between two and nine times. The CDR3 sequence is CAWSPDVFDGYTF. In nucleotides, the CDR3 is TGTGCCTGGAGTCCCGACGTATTTGATGGCTACACCTTC. This rearrangement joins TRBV30 to TRBJ1-2; D ambiguous. Germline-derived CDR1 and CDR2 are GTSNPN and SVGIG (reference sequence). This CDR3 spans 13 amino acids. Trimming left V 2 bases short and J 6 bases short, with 13 bases between.